The rows below give T cell receptor beta chains drawn from one sample of a study of PD-1 blockade in classical Hodgkin lymphoma. Clones were sequenced by immunoSEQ multiplex PCR, and TCRdb holds only the in-frame ones, with some missing. The sample shows approximately 35,000 clones, more than 85% of them seen only once. The material sequenced was CD4+ T cells from blood. These receptors all come from a human donor with classical Hodgkin lymphoma. Each CDR3 is given with its conserved first and last residue. Fields, in order: clone size, D gene, CDR3 length, J gene, V gene, CDR3 DNA, CDR3 protein. D genes are given only for firm matches. A clone size is listed for some rows: how often the clone was seen (once, few, many), or a class if it is expanded.

once	NA	12	TRBJ1-1	TRBV28	TGTGCCAGCAGCCTCCCTTCGACTAAAGCTTTCTTT	CASSLPSTKAFF
NA	NA	13	TRBJ1-2	TRBV6-6	TGTGCCAGCAGATCAGGGACGGACTATGGCTACACCTTC	CASRSGTDYGYTF
NA	NA	17	TRBJ1-5	TRBV28	TGTGCCAGCAGTTTTCCCACCGGGAGGGGATGGGATCAGCCCCAGCATTTT	CASSFPTGRGWDQPQHF
NA	NA	15	TRBJ2-1	TRBV11-2	TGTGCCAGCAGCTTAGATTTAGCGGCCGCAGGTGAGCAGTTCTTC	CASSLDLAAAGEQFF
NA	NA	15	TRBJ2-1	TRBV15	TGTGCCACCAGCGGACGAAATTCGGTTTACAATGAGCAGTTCTTC	CATSGRNSVYNEQFF
NA	TRBD1	16	TRBJ2-5	TRBV5-4	TGTGCCAGCAGCTTGGCAGGGGGCGCATTCGTTGGGACCCAGTACTTC	CASSLAGGAFVGTQYF
few	NA	12	TRBJ1-2	TRBV6-1	TGTGCCAGCAGTGACAGGAACTATGGCTACACCTTC	CASSDRNYGYTF
NA	TRBD2	16	TRBJ2-1	TRBV5-1	TGCGCCAGCAGCCTGGGACTAGCGGCTTCCTACAATGAGCAGTTCTTC	CASSLGLAASYNEQFF
NA	TRBD2	14	TRBJ2-7	TRBV5-4	TGTGCCAGCAGCTTACGGGGGGACCCTTCCCGGGGTCACTTC	CASSLRGDPSRGHF
NA	NA	16	TRBJ1-1	TRBV2	TGTGCCAGCAGTCACGCGGGGGGAGGTGGGAACACTGAAGCTTTCTTT	CASSHAGGGGNTEAFF
NA	NA	15	TRBJ1-4	TRBV19	TGTGCCAGTAGAGGCAGTTCAGCAACTAATGAAAAACTGTTTTTT	CASRGSSATNEKLFF
NA	TRBD1	14	TRBJ1-1	TRBV5-1	TGCGCCAGCAGCTCGGGGACAGGGAACACTGAAGCTTTCTTT	CASSSGTGNTEAFF
NA	NA	13	TRBJ1-2	TRBV6-5	TGTGCCAGCAGGGGGTCAGAGGGGGATGGCTACACCTTC	CASRGSEGDGYTF
NA	NA	15	TRBJ1-1	TRBV25-1	TGTGCCAGCAGTGAATTTCGGACACCTACCTCTGAAGCTTTCTTT	CASSEFRTPTSEAFF
NA	TRBD1	17	TRBJ1-6	TRBV6-1	TGTGCCAGCAGTCAAGTCAGGGGGCGCAGAGATAATTCACCCCTCCACTTT	CASSQVRGRRDNSPLHF
NA	NA	17	TRBJ2-2	TRBV11-2	TGTGCCAGCACATTTAGAGTGGGGCAGGTAGAAGCCGGGGAGCTGTTTTTT	CASTFRVGQVEAGELFF
NA	NA	15	TRBJ2-3	TRBV7-2	TGTGCCAGCAGCTTTTCCAGGGGCTCCACAGATACGCAGTATTTT	CASSFSRGSTDTQYF
NA	NA	15	TRBJ2-3	TRBV7-2	TGTGCCAGCAGCTTAGAGAGCGGTGGCACAGATACGCAGTATTTT	CASSLESGGTDTQYF
NA	NA	13	TRBJ2-1	TRBV6-5	TGTGCCAGCAGACTTGATACCTACAATGAGCAGTTCTTC	CASRLDTYNEQFF
once	NA	14	TRBJ1-2	TRBV19	TGTGCCAGTAGTCCCCCGGGGGGCAACTATGGCTACACCTTC	CASSPPGGNYGYTF
NA	NA	15	TRBJ2-1	TRBV25-1	TGTGCCAGCAGTGAATATGGCGGGAATCGTAATGAGCAGTTCTTC	CASSEYGGNRNEQFF
NA	NA	16	TRBJ1-2	TRBV18	TGTGCCAGCTCACCGGCCTTAGTCGGGGTTAACTATGGCTACACCTTC	CASSPALVGVNYGYTF
NA	NA	15	TRBJ2-2	TRBV6-5	TGTGCCAGCAGACTCAGGACAGTGAACACCGGGGAGCTGTTTTTT	CASRLRTVNTGELFF
once	NA	15	TRBJ1-1	TRBV13	TGTGCCAGCAGCTTATCCCCAGGGGTTAGGACTGAAGCTTTCTTT	CASSLSPGVRTEAFF
NA	NA	15	TRBJ1-1	TRBV4-3	TGCGCCAGCAGCCAAGAGGTTCTGCGAAACACTGAAGCTTTCTTT	CASSQEVLRNTEAFF
NA	NA	14	TRBJ1-1	TRBV19	TGTGCCAGTAGTATCGACACCGTGAACACTGAAGCTTTCTTT	CASSIDTVNTEAFF
NA	NA	12	TRBJ2-7	TRBV2	TGTGCCAGCCGGGACGGGTCCTACGAGCAGTACTTC	CASRDGSYEQYF
NA	NA	13	TRBJ2-1	TRBV11-2	TGTGCCAGCAGCGTAAACTCCTACAATGAGCAGTTCTTC	CASSVNSYNEQFF
NA	NA	12	TRBJ2-1	TRBV28	TGTGCCAGCAGGGAACGGACAAGTGAGCAGTTCTTC	CASRERTSEQFF
NA	NA	15	TRBJ1-2	TRBV6-5	TGTGCCAGCAGCATAACAGATAACGGTTTCTATGGCTACACCTTC	CASSITDNGFYGYTF
NA	NA	14	TRBJ1-1	TRBV6-5	TGTGCCAGCTCACCAACTTATCTTAACACTGAAGCTTTCTTT	CASSPTYLNTEAFF
NA	NA	14	TRBJ1-2	TRBV19	TGTGCCAGTAGTACCAGGGGAACCCACTATGGCTACACCTTC	CASSTRGTHYGYTF
NA	NA	18	TRBJ1-6	TRBV19	TGTGCCAGTAGTATCGCCCCGCAGGGGAGCTCCTATAATTCACCCCTCCACTTT	CASSIAPQGSSYNSPLHF
NA	TRBD1	17	TRBJ2-1	TRBV5-8	TGTGCCAGCAGCTGGCACGGACAGGGGGCTAGGTACAATGAGCAGTTCTTC	CASSWHGQGARYNEQFF
NA	NA	16	TRBJ1-1	TRBV18	TGTGCCAGCTCACGAGAGACAGGCGAAATGAACACTGAAGCTTTCTTT	CASSRETGEMNTEAFF
NA	NA	13	TRBJ1-1	TRBV6-5	TGTGCCAGCAGTTACGTTGGACAGACTGAAGCTTTCTTT	CASSYVGQTEAFF
NA	NA	14	TRBJ1-4	TRBV7-2	TGTGCCAGCAGCCTAAGTGGGGGGATTGAAAAACTGTTTTTT	CASSLSGGIEKLFF
few	TRBD1	15	TRBJ1-1	TRBV18	TGTGCCAGCTCACCAATAGAGGACAGGGGCACTGAAGCTTTCTTT	CASSPIEDRGTEAFF
NA	TRBD2	17	TRBJ2-2	TRBV9	TGTGCCAGCACTCCATCGTCGGGAGGGGTGAAGACCGGGGAGCTGTTTTTT	CASTPSSGGVKTGELFF
NA	TRBD1	14	TRBJ2-7	TRBV28	TGTGCCAGCAGTCTTCCTGGGACAGCCTACGAGCAGTACTTC	CASSLPGTAYEQYF
NA	NA	14	TRBJ2-7	TRBV13	TGTGCCAGCAGCTTACAACAGGGAGCCTACGAGCAGTACTTC	CASSLQQGAYEQYF
NA	NA	12	TRBJ2-5	TRBV6-1	TGTGCCAGCAGTGAACTGAGGGAGACCCAGTACTTC	CASSELRETQYF
NA	NA	13	TRBJ1-2	TRBV28	TGTGCCAGCAAACTAACGACAGGATATGGCTACACCTTC	CASKLTTGYGYTF
NA	NA	14	TRBJ2-6	TRBV5-1	TGCGCCAGCAGTTCGGGGGCTGGGGCCAACGTCCTGACTTTC	CASSSGAGANVLTF
NA	NA	15	TRBJ2-7	TRBV19	TGTGCCAGTAGTATAGAGCGGGGAGGATACTACGAGCAGTACTTC	CASSIERGGYYEQYF
NA	NA	15	TRBJ1-2	TRBV7-2	TGTGCCAGCAGCGAGCCTCATCCAGGGACGCGTGGCTACACCTTC	CASSEPHPGTRGYTF
NA	NA	14	TRBJ1-5	TRBV6-1	TGTGCCAGCTACGGACGTGTTAGCAATCAGCCCCAGCATTTT	CASYGRVSNQPQHF
NA	NA	15	TRBJ2-1	TRBV2	TGTGCCAGCAGTGATAGGGGGTTAGTGTACAATGAGCAGTTCTTC	CASSDRGLVYNEQFF
once	NA	13	TRBJ2-3	TRBV5-1	TGCGCCAGCGGACCTGGGGGCACAGATACGCAGTATTTT	CASGPGGTDTQYF
NA	NA	15	TRBJ1-5	TRBV27	TGTGCCAGCAGTTTAGACAGAATTAGCAATCAGCCCCAGCATTTT	CASSLDRISNQPQHF
NA	NA	15	TRBJ2-1	TRBV7-8	TGTGCCAGCAGCTTAGTTACTATTTCGCAGGGTGAGCAGTTCTTC	CASSLVTISQGEQFF
NA	NA	12	TRBJ2-7	TRBV5-1	TGCGCCAGCAGCCTTGGTCTGGACGAGCAGTACTTC	CASSLGLDEQYF
NA	NA	13	TRBJ2-7	TRBV4-2	TGTGCCAGCAGCCCGAAGGGCCCCTACGAGCAGTACTTC	CASSPKGPYEQYF